This T cell receptor (delta chain) came from a study of gamma-delta T cells after stem cell transplantation. TCRdb applied CATT to the RT-PCR reads for clone calling. This table has 10,000 to 12,000 delta-chain clones, 30% to 40% appearing once. Germline V gene data show CDR1 as GEAIGNYY and CDR2 as EKD. The CDR3 extends over 20 amino acids. The J segment lost 19 bases and the V segment lost 3 bases, leaving 26 bases of the junction unmatched. Sequenced sample: gamma-delta T cells. The chain couples TRDV2 to TRDJ3, with 13 bases identical to TRDD3. This sequence originates from a human donor. It is not recorded whose cells these are; they may come from a transplant donor. The CDR3 DNA is TGTGCCTGTGACGGAGATACTGGGGGATACGGAGCCTGGGACACCCGAAAAATGTTTTTC. It encodes CACDGDTGGYGAWDTRKMFF.